These 8 T cell receptor beta chains share one sample of origin, sequenced in a study of cytomegalovirus exposure and HLA in healthy donors. The PCR ran on 60 Vbeta and 13 Jbeta primers. Libraries were prepared by immunoSEQ multiplex PCR; TCRdb keeps only in-frame clonotypes and omits some of them. The listing records under 60,000 clones. The specimen sequenced was PBMCs. Receptors originate from a woman in her 30s in good health and CMV-seropositive.

The chain recombines TRBV6-1 with TRBJ2-2; possibly TRBD1 for D (6 bases). CDR3 length: 15 residues. Germline-derived CDR1 and CDR2 are MNHNS and SASEGT. The V gene lost 5 bases and the J gene lost 6 bases, with 16 bases spanning the gap. CDR3 in amino acids: CASSRTDEGPGELFF. As DNA, the CDR3 is TGTGCCAGCAGTCGGACAGATGAGGGACCCGGGGAGCTGTTTTTT.

The chain carries TRBV5-1 and TRBJ1-1; 8 bases are a match to TRBD1. Germline lookup yields CDR1 SGHRS and CDR2 YFSETQ. CDR3 length: 15 residues. Germline trimming cut 4 bases from V and 1 base from J; bases unmatched to any gene: 6. CDR3 coding DNA: TGCGCCAGCAGCCCGGGACAGGTCCCGAACACTGAAGCTTTCTTT. It translates to CASSPGQVPNTEAFF.

The V gene is TRBV7-8, the J gene TRBJ1-1, with 7 positions matching TRBD1. The ends lost 4 bases at V and 5 bases at J; junction bases unmatched: 4. This CDR3 has 13 residues. Germline CDR1 SGHVS, CDR2 FQNEAQ. The CDR3 DNA reads TGTGCCAGCAGCTCAGGGGGTCGTACTGAAGCTTTCTTT. It specifies CASSSGGRTEAFF.

About this clone itself: The junction departs from the called germline gene at one end, perhaps through a read error. The V and J genes are TRBV30 and TRBJ2-7; D is possibly TRBD2 (7 bases). The CDR3 length is 11 residues. Germline assignment: CDR1 GTSNPN and CDR2 SVGIG (reference sequence). In DNA form, the CDR3 reads TGTGCCTGGGGATCCCCGGGGGGCCCAACTTTC. Its translation is CAWGSPGGPTF.

The rearrangement joins TRBV11-2 to TRBJ1-3; D is perhaps TRBD1 (6 bases). The CDR3 loop spans 13 amino acids. Germline V CDR1 and CDR2: SGHAT, FQNNGV. Trimming stripped 4 bases from V and 5 bases from J, with 9 bases between. Written as DNA, the CDR3 is TGTGCCAGCAGCTCACGGGACAGAAACACCATATATTTT. It codes for CASSSRDRNTIYF. Together with reference TRBV11-2 and TRBJ1-3, the CDR3 gives the full variable domain: EAGVAQSPRYKIIEKRQSVAFWCNPISGHATLYWYQQILGQGPKLLIQFQNNGVVDDSQLPKDRFSAERLKGVDSTLKIQPAKLEDSAVYLCASSSRDRNTIYFGEGSWLTVV.

The chain couples TRBV30 to TRBJ2-1; TRBD2 matches at 7 bases. In germline, CDR1 is GTSNPN, CDR2 SVGIG (reference sequence). J gave up 5 bases and V 2 bases, and 9 bases lay outside the gene matches. This CDR3 region has 15 residues. The CDR3 bases are TGTGCCTGGAGTCGGGGGGAGGGGATCAACAATGAGCAGTTCTTC. This gives the protein CAWSRGEGINNEQFF.

This chain links TRBV6-1 with TRBJ2-7, with 11 bases aligning to TRBD1. V was clipped by 4 bases and J by 3 bases; unmatched bases: 5. The germline V gene has CDR1 MNHNS and CDR2 SASEGT. This CDR3 comprises 15 residues. This CDR3 reads CASSVKGTGGYEQYF. In DNA form, the CDR3 reads TGTGCCAGCAGTGTAAAGGGGACAGGGGGCTACGAGCAGTACTTC.

The gene calls are TRBV6-1 and TRBJ1-5; 8 bases line up with TRBD1. J lost 2 bases, V lost 6 bases, and 6 bases had no gene match. Looked up from germline, CDR1 is MNHNS and CDR2 is SASEGT. This CDR3 is 15 amino acids long. The DNA for the CDR3 is TGTGCCAGCAGAGACAGGGGCTCTGGCAATCAGCCCCAGCATTTT. This encodes CASRDRGSGNQPQHF.